The rows below give T cell receptor beta chains drawn from one sample of a study of cytomegalovirus exposure and HLA in healthy donors. Sequencing used immunoSEQ multiplex PCR; TCRdb keeps in-frame clones, though not all of them. Its listing shows about 200,000 clones. The sample taken for sequencing was PBMCs. Source of these receptors: a boy between 5 and 17 years old in good health and CMV-seronegative. Each CDR3 is given with its conserved first and last residue. The D gene is left open where the match is weak.

D: TRBD2; J: TRBJ2-1; V: TRBV7-2; DNA: TGTGCCAGCAGCTTAGCAAGCACTAGCGGGGACAATGAGCAGTTCTTC; CDR3: CASSLASTSGDNEQFF
D: TRBD1; J: TRBJ2-7; V: TRBV7-9; DNA: TGTGCCAGCAGCCCAGGGACAGACTACGAGCAGTACTTC; CDR3: CASSPGTDYEQYF
D: TRBD1; J: TRBJ1-4; V: TRBV19; DNA: TGTGCCAGTAGTAAAGGGGCAGGGGGCGCGAAAAAACTGTTTTTT; CDR3: CASSKGAGGAKKLFF
D: NA; J: TRBJ2-7; V: TRBV9; DNA: TGTGCCAGCAGCGTCGGACAGTCCTACGAGCAGTACTTC; CDR3: CASSVGQSYEQYF
D: NA; J: TRBJ2-3; V: TRBV7-9; DNA: TGTGCCAGCAGCCTCCCCGGGTTAGCTGATACGCAGTATTTT; CDR3: CASSLPGLADTQYF
D: NA; J: TRBJ1-2; V: TRBV19; DNA: TGTGCCAGTAGTATAGTGGGGCAGGGGTCTTCTGGCTACACCTTC; CDR3: CASSIVGQGSSGYTF
D: NA; J: TRBJ2-1; V: TRBV5-1; DNA: TGCGCCAGCAGCTCAGGGGCGTCTAATGAGCAGTTCTTC; CDR3: CASSSGASNEQFF
D: TRBD1; J: TRBJ2-2; V: TRBV18; DNA: TGTGCCAGCTCACCACTCAGGGGGCCTGAGGGCATCGGGGAGCTGTTTTTT; CDR3: CASSPLRGPEGIGELFF
D: TRBD2; J: TRBJ2-1; V: TRBV7-2; DNA: TGTGCCAGCAGCTTAGCGTCCACTAGCGGGGGCTACAATGAGCAGTTCTTC; CDR3: CASSLASTSGGYNEQFF
D: TRBD1; J: TRBJ2-7; V: TRBV2; DNA: TGTGCCAGCAGTGAGCGGACAGGTCAGTACTTC; CDR3: CASSERTGQYF
D: TRBD2; J: TRBJ2-7; V: TRBV9; DNA: TGTGCCAGCAGCGCGGGACTAGCCTACGAGCAGTACTTC; CDR3: CASSAGLAYEQYF
D: TRBD1; J: TRBJ2-1; V: TRBV29-1; DNA: TGCAGCGTTAAGAACGGGACAGGGGACAACAATGAGCAGTTCTTC; CDR3: CSVKNGTGDNNEQFF
D: NA; J: TRBJ1-6; V: TRBV30; DNA: TGTGCCTGGGGGAGGGAGGTCGGAAATTCACCCCTCCACTTT; CDR3: CAWGREVGNSPLHF
D: TRBD2; J: TRBJ2-1; V: TRBV9; DNA: TGTGCCAGCAGCCCCGAGAGGACTAGCGGGAACCGGGATGAGCAGTTCTTC; CDR3: CASSPERTSGNRDEQFF
D: NA; J: TRBJ2-7; V: TRBV29-1; DNA: TGCAGCGTTGAAGTATTCGACAGTTTCTCCTACGAGCAGTACTTC; CDR3: CSVEVFDSFSYEQYF
D: NA; J: TRBJ2-1; V: TRBV14; DNA: TGTGCCAGCAGCCAATTTCGGGGTTATAATGAGCAGTTCTTC; CDR3: CASSQFRGYNEQFF
D: TRBD1; J: TRBJ1-1; V: TRBV4-1; DNA: TGCGCCAGCAGACGGACAGGGAACACTGAAGCTTTCTTT; CDR3: CASRRTGNTEAFF
D: NA; J: TRBJ1-5; V: TRBV9; DNA: TGTGCCAGCAGCGTAGGGCTGCGGCAGCCCCAGCATTTT; CDR3: CASSVGLRQPQHF
D: NA; J: TRBJ1-1; V: TRBV18; DNA: TGTGCCAGCTCACCGGCTGGGGGCCACACTGAAGCTTTCTTT; CDR3: CASSPAGGHTEAFF
D: TRBD1; J: TRBJ2-7; V: TRBV7-3; DNA: TGTGCCAGCAGCTTAACGGCCGGGACAGTTCGCGAGCAGTACTTC; CDR3: CASSLTAGTVREQYF
D: NA; J: TRBJ1-1; V: TRBV7-8; DNA: TGTGCCAGCAGCCCGCAGGGGTACACTGAAGCTTTCTTT; CDR3: CASSPQGYTEAFF
D: TRBD1; J: TRBJ1-4; V: TRBV19; DNA: TGTGCCAGTCAAGTACAGGGGAATTATGCGGAAAAACTGTTTTTT; CDR3: CASQVQGNYAEKLFF
D: NA; J: TRBJ2-5; V: TRBV6-1; DNA: TGTGCCAGCAGTGAAGTAGGACTTTCGGCGGAGACCCAGTACTTC; CDR3: CASSEVGLSAETQYF
D: NA; J: TRBJ1-2; V: TRBV6-5; DNA: TGTGCCAGCAGTTACTCGTTTGCAGGAATTTCGGGCTACACCTTC; CDR3: CASSYSFAGISGYTF
D: TRBD1; J: TRBJ2-5; V: TRBV28; DNA: TGTGCCAGCAGTTTGGGACAGATCGTCCAAGAGACCCAGTACTTC; CDR3: CASSLGQIVQETQYF
D: NA; J: TRBJ2-7; V: TRBV7-9; DNA: TGTGCCAGCAGCTCCTTAGCGAGTTCCTACGAGCAGTACTTC; CDR3: CASSSLASSYEQYF
D: NA; J: TRBJ1-5; V: TRBV18; DNA: TGTGCCAGCTCACAAAGGGAACAGGGCAGGATTCAGCCCCAGCATTTT; CDR3: CASSQREQGRIQPQHF
D: NA; J: TRBJ2-3; V: TRBV7-3; DNA: TGTGCCAGCAGCTCCTCGACGACGAGACACACAGATACGCAGTATTTT; CDR3: CASSSSTTRHTDTQYF
D: TRBD1; J: TRBJ2-4; V: TRBV5-6; DNA: TGTGCCAGCAGCTTGGGGGTGTCAGGGGGCGGAAACATTCAGTACTTC; CDR3: CASSLGVSGGGNIQYF
D: NA; J: TRBJ2-1; V: TRBV19; DNA: TGTGCCAGTAGTGTGGACGGGACATACAATGAGCAGTTCTTC; CDR3: CASSVDGTYNEQFF
D: NA; J: TRBJ2-1; V: TRBV4-1; DNA: TGCGCCAGCAGCCAAGGGGCCGGGAATCCAAAGGAGCAGTTCTTC; CDR3: CASSQGAGNPKEQFF
D: NA; J: TRBJ2-7; V: TRBV7-9; DNA: TGTGCCAGCAGCCCACAGGTGAACTCCTACGAGCAGTACTTC; CDR3: CASSPQVNSYEQYF
D: NA; J: TRBJ2-7; V: TRBV11-2; DNA: TGTGCCAGCAGGCCTCCGGGCGGGGAGCTCCGTTTCTCCTACGAGCAGTACTTC; CDR3: CASRPPGGELRFSYEQYF
D: NA; J: TRBJ2-3; V: TRBV7-6; DNA: TGTGCCAGCAGCTTAGGGATGAGGACAGATACGCAGTATTTT; CDR3: CASSLGMRTDTQYF
D: TRBD1; J: TRBJ2-7; V: TRBV19; DNA: TGTGCCACCGAGCCGGGACAGGGGCATGGGGAGCAGTACTTC; CDR3: CATEPGQGHGEQYF
D: NA; J: TRBJ1-2; V: TRBV2; DNA: TGTGCCAGCAGTGATCTCGGGTATGGCTACACCTTC; CDR3: CASSDLGYGYTF
D: TRBD2; J: TRBJ2-7; V: TRBV27; DNA: TGTGCCAGCAGTTTAGCGGGGGGGTACGAGCAGTACTTC; CDR3: CASSLAGGYEQYF
D: NA; J: TRBJ2-7; V: TRBV5-6; DNA: TGTGCCAGCAGCTTCGGGGAGTCCCAGCACTACGAGCAGTACTTC; CDR3: CASSFGESQHYEQYF
D: NA; J: TRBJ2-2; V: TRBV7-6; DNA: TGTGCCAGCAGCGCCCAAGGGGGGGTCCGGGAGCTGTTTTTT; CDR3: CASSAQGGVRELFF
D: NA; J: TRBJ2-7; V: TRBV6-5; DNA: TGTGCCAGCAGTTACCGGGGACTGAACTACGAGCAGTACTTC; CDR3: CASSYRGLNYEQYF
D: NA; J: TRBJ2-7; V: TRBV28; DNA: TGTGCCAGCAGCATCCTCGGGACTTTTACAGTCCGCGAGCAGTACTTC; CDR3: CASSILGTFTVREQYF
D: NA; J: TRBJ1-1; V: TRBV30; DNA: TGTGCCTGGAGTGTAAGAGGTTACACTGAAGCTTTCTTT; CDR3: CAWSVRGYTEAFF
D: NA; J: TRBJ1-5; V: TRBV27; DNA: TGTGCCAGCAGTCCCCACAGGGATTATAGCAATCAGCCCCAGCATTTT; CDR3: CASSPHRDYSNQPQHF
D: TRBD1; J: TRBJ1-6; V: TRBV28; DNA: TGTGCCAGCAGTCCGCAGGACAGGGATAATTCACCCCTCCACTTT; CDR3: CASSPQDRDNSPLHF
D: NA; J: TRBJ2-7; V: TRBV15; DNA: TGTGCCACCAGCAGAGAGCTCGTCGAGATCGAGCAGTACTTC; CDR3: CATSRELVEIEQYF
D: TRBD2; J: TRBJ2-3; V: TRBV9; DNA: TGTGCCAGCAGCGCTGGGGTACTAGCGGGGGGCAGCACAGATACGCAGTATTTT; CDR3: CASSAGVLAGGSTDTQYF
D: TRBD1; J: TRBJ1-5; V: TRBV5-1; DNA: TGCGCCAGCAGCACTGGGACAGGGTACCAGCCCCAGCATTTT; CDR3: CASSTGTGYQPQHF
D: NA; J: TRBJ2-3; V: TRBV7-8; DNA: TGTGCCAGCAGACCAAGATGGGGGCTGGCAGATACGCAGTATTTT; CDR3: CASRPRWGLADTQYF
D: NA; J: TRBJ2-3; V: TRBV30; DNA: TGTGCCTGGAGTCCCACTACCCCAGATACGCAGTATTTT; CDR3: CAWSPTTPDTQYF
D: TRBD1; J: TRBJ2-2; V: TRBV2; DNA: TGTGCCAGCAGTAAGACAGGGGTGGACACCGGGGAGCTGTTTTTT; CDR3: CASSKTGVDTGELFF
D: NA; J: TRBJ2-5; V: TRBV7-3; DNA: TGTGCCAGCAGCTTATTTCCCGGGGGGCTCGGAGAGACCCAGTACTTC; CDR3: CASSLFPGGLGETQYF
D: NA; J: TRBJ1-1; V: TRBV19; DNA: TGTGCCAGTAGTATACGCCCCAGCGACACTGAAGCTTTCTTT; CDR3: CASSIRPSDTEAFF
D: TRBD2; J: TRBJ2-5; V: TRBV2; DNA: TGTGCCAGCAGAGAGCGGGGGGGGAAAGAGACCCAGTACTTC; CDR3: CASRERGGKETQYF
D: NA; J: TRBJ2-1; V: TRBV27; DNA: TGTGCCAGCAGTTTCGGAGGTGGACCCTTAAGTGTCAATGAGCAGTTCTTC; CDR3: CASSFGGGPLSVNEQFF
D: TRBD2; J: TRBJ2-2; V: TRBV7-3; DNA: TGTGCCAGCAGCTTTACTAGCGGGGGGTATACCGGGGAGCTGTTTTTT; CDR3: CASSFTSGGYTGELFF
D: NA; J: TRBJ1-4; V: TRBV10-3; DNA: TGTGCCATCACTGAGGGAGCTAATGAAAAACTGTTTTTT; CDR3: CAITEGANEKLFF
D: TRBD1; J: TRBJ1-4; V: TRBV6-1; DNA: TGTGCCAGCAAGGTGACAGGGTTCGAAAAACTGTTTTTT; CDR3: CASKVTGFEKLFF
D: NA; J: TRBJ1-6; V: TRBV5-5; DNA: TGTGCCAGCAGCTTGGGTGACGGGGCGGGGAATTCACCCCTCCACTTT; CDR3: CASSLGDGAGNSPLHF
D: NA; J: TRBJ1-1; V: TRBV5-1; DNA: TGCGCCAGCAGCTTGGGCCTTGCGGGCTTGAACACTGAAGCTTTCTTT; CDR3: CASSLGLAGLNTEAFF